Listed here are 14 T cell receptor beta chains from one sample, sequenced in a study of T cell repertoires in cytomegalovirus infection. A single record per CDR3 protein comes from TCRdb applying MiXCR to the reads. This table holds about 570,000 distinct CDR3 sequences, approximately 40% found once. No cognate antigen is known for these TCRs. The sequencing here drew on cultured PBMCs, taken from culture after CMV antigen stimulation. These receptors were taken from a human donor in good health (CMV status not recorded). Some clones in this sample may be carry-over from other donors' samples.

A word on this clonotype: One end of the junction is discordant with germline, which a read error may explain. The chain couples TRBV19 to TRBJ2-7; D perhaps matches TRBD2 (6 bases). The CDR3 is made up of 15 amino acids. Germline V lookup: CDR1 LNHDA, CDR2 SQIVND (reference sequence). The CDR3: CASSGFLASSSEQYF. The CDR3 nucleotides read TGTGCCAGTAGTGGATTCCTAGCGTCCTCCTCCGAGCAGTACTTC.

In this sample, this clonotype turned up a few times. The rearrangement links TRBV19 to TRBJ1-5; no firm D call. This CDR3 has 15 residues. Germline assignment: CDR1 LNHDA and CDR2 SQIVND (reference sequence). Between the trimmed V and J ends, which lost 3 bases and 0 bases, there was a span of 9 bases. The CDR3 sequence is CASSISEYSNQPQHF. CDR3 bases: TGTGCCAGTAGTATTTCGGAATATAGCAATCAGCCCCAGCATTTT. The whole variable domain, remainder taken from reference TRBV19 and TRBJ1-5, is DGGITQSPKYLFRKEGQNVTLSCEQNLNHDAMYWYRQDPGQGLRLIYYSQIVNDFQKGDIAEGYSVSREKKESFPLTVTSAQKNPTAFYLCASSISEYSNQPQHFGDGTRLSIL.

V is TRBV11-2 and J is TRBJ2-7; perhaps D is TRBD1 or TRBD2 (5 bases each). The CDR3 has 14 residues. Germline assignment: CDR1 SGHAT and CDR2 FQNNGV. V lost 7 bases, J lost 1 base, and 14 bases lay in between. The DNA for the CDR3 is TGTGCCAGCACACTAAGTGGGGGTTCCTACGAGCAGTACTTC. This codes for CASTLSGGSYEQYF.

V gene TRBV7-8 combines with J gene TRBJ1-1; perhaps TRBD1 as D (5 bases). The germline gives CDR1 SGHVS, CDR2 FQNEAQ. The V end was cut by 3 bases, the J end by 4 bases, with 12 bases between. The CDR3 has 14 amino acids. For the CDR3, the DNA is TGTGCCAGCAGCTTTCCCCGGGGGGGCACTGAAGCTTTCTTT. Translating it yields CASSFPRGGTEAFF.

The gene calls are TRBV6-6 and TRBJ1-6; 7 bases are a match to TRBD1. The CDR3 runs 13 residues. V was pared by 7 bases and J by 10 bases, with 7 bases of the junction left unmatched. Germline CDR1 MNHNY, CDR2 SVGAGI (reference sequence). CDR3 residues: CASTMTGPSPLHF. DNA of the CDR3: TGTGCCAGCACCATGACAGGGCCCTCACCCCTCCACTTT.

This clonotype was detected a few times. V is TRBV7-2 and J is TRBJ1-6; a possible D gene is TRBD1 (5 bases). The V and J ends lost 5 bases and 8 bases respectively, with 16 bases between them. Germline V gene sequence: CDR1 SGHTA, CDR2 FQGNSA. The CDR3 is made up of 15 amino acids. Written as DNA, the CDR3 is TGTGCCAGCAGCCGTAGGGCAGGGCGGGATTCACCCCTCCACTTT. Protein: CASSRRAGRDSPLHF.

The rearrangement joins TRBV20-1 to TRBJ2-5, with a weak D call TRBD2 (6 bases). Germline values: CDR1 DFQATT, CDR2 SNEGSKA (reference sequence). This CDR3 region has 13 residues. The germline V and J ends were trimmed by 4 bases and 5 bases, with 14 bases remaining between them. CDR3 nucleotides: TGCAGTGCTATCTCCACTAGCCGGGAGACCCAGTACTTC. Translation: CSAISTSRETQYF.

The DNA of the CDR3 is TGCGCCAGCAGCGAGAATAGCAATCAGCCCCAGCATTTT. Encoded protein: CASSENSNQPQHF. J is TRBJ1-5 and V is TRBV5-1; no definite D call. The ends were cut back, 4 bases at V and 0 bases at J, with 5 bases in the middle. Per the germline V gene, CDR1 is SGHRS and CDR2 is YFSETQ. CDR3 size: 13 residues.

The chain has TRBV6-2 or TRBV6-3 and TRBJ2-2; D may be TRBD1 (6 bases). The CDR3 spans 18 residues. Germline V gene sequence: CDR1 MNHEY, CDR2 SVGEGT. With 4 bases removed from V and 2 bases from J, the gap between germline ends came to 20 bases. CDR3 DNA sequence: TGTGCCAGCAGTTCGGATAGGGGGTTACGAACCAACACCGGGGAGCTGTTTTTT. Protein product: CASSSDRGLRTNTGELFF.

This clonotype was detected ten times or more. This sequence joins TRBV11-2 and TRBJ2-7; D could derive from TRBD1 or TRBD2 (5 bases each). The CDR3 has 14 amino acids. Germline V lookup: CDR1 SGHAT, CDR2 FQNNGV. Trimming stripped 5 bases from V and 2 bases from J, with 13 bases between. CDR3 coding DNA: TGTGCCAGCAGCCCGAAACCGGGGCCCTACGAGCAGTACTTC. Translating it yields CASSPKPGPYEQYF.

The J gene is TRBJ2-7, the V gene TRBV12-3 or TRBV12-4, with 7 bases matching TRBD2. V trimming: 7 bases; J trimming: 2 bases; junction bases outside the gene matches: 8. The CDR3 has 14 amino acids. The CDR3 loop reads CASKPGLMTYEQYF. DNA of the CDR3: TGTGCCAGCAAGCCGGGACTAATGACCTACGAGCAGTACTTC.

This sequence joins TRBV4-2 and TRBJ2-7; tentative D call: TRBD2 (5 bases). V lost 2 bases and J lost 3, with 8 bases in between. CDR3 length: 13 residues. The germline V gene has CDR1 LGHNA and CDR2 YNFKEQ. CDR3 loop: CASSQFEGYEQYF. CDR3 sequence (DNA): TGTGCCAGCAGCCAATTTGAGGGCTACGAGCAGTACTTC.

This clonotype came up a few times. This chain joins TRBV7-2 and TRBJ2-7; TRBD1 agrees at 9 bases. V was pared by 3 bases and J by 3 bases, with 6 bases of the junction left unmatched. In germline, CDR1 is SGHTA, CDR2 FQGNSA. The CDR3 loop spans 15 amino acids. CDR3 sequence reads: CASSFPGQGIYEQYF. DNA of the CDR3: TGTGCCAGCAGCTTTCCGGGACAGGGAATCTACGAGCAGTACTTC.

This clonotype has only a few counts. The chain joins TRBV12-3 or TRBV12-4 to TRBJ1-1; D is possibly TRBD1 (6 bases). V lost 6 bases and J 3 bases, leaving 14 bases between the germline ends. The CDR3 totals 14 residues. As DNA, the CDR3 is TGTGCCAGCAGCCATCAGGGGCTGGACACTGAAGCTTTCTTT. It specifies CASSHQGLDTEAFF.